A selection of T cell receptor beta chains follows, all from one sample in a study of T cell responses to AZD1222 COVID-19 vaccine. Profiling relied on immunoSEQ multiplex PCR, and the TCRdb table lists in-frame clones only, not all of them. Of approximately 140,000 clones listed, 92% are singletons. The sample here was peripheral blood, taken on day 0 of AZD1222 vaccination. The receptors shown here come from an adult in good health. The CDR3 runs from the conserved cysteine through the conserved F or W. The order of the fields is D gene, clone size, V gene, J gene, CDR3 DNA, CDR3 protein. D genes are given only for firm matches. Some rows have no size entry. The others give once, few or many, or a class for an expanded clone.

d_call: NA
clone_size: NA
v_call: TRBV27
j_call: TRBJ2-7
cdr3_nt: TGTGCCAGCAGTAACAGGGGGGGGGAGCAGTACTTC
cdr3_aa: CASSNRGGEQYF

d_call: NA
clone_size: NA
v_call: TRBV30
j_call: TRBJ1-6
cdr3_nt: TGTGCCTGGAGTTCTTCCCAGGGATCTAATTCACCCCTCCACTTT
cdr3_aa: CAWSSSQGSNSPLHF

d_call: NA
clone_size: NA
v_call: TRBV28
j_call: TRBJ1-2
cdr3_nt: TGTGCCAGCAGTTTATGGGCAGGGGAGAACTATGGCTACACCTTC
cdr3_aa: CASSLWAGENYGYTF

d_call: TRBD1
clone_size: NA
v_call: TRBV5-4
j_call: TRBJ1-6
cdr3_nt: TGTGCCAGCAGCATTGGACAGGGAATTAATTCACCCCTCCACTTT
cdr3_aa: CASSIGQGINSPLHF

d_call: NA
clone_size: NA
v_call: TRBV6-6
j_call: TRBJ2-2
cdr3_nt: TGTGCCAGCAGTTTAAGACCGCTTGGGAGGACCGGGGAGCTGTTTTTT
cdr3_aa: CASSLRPLGRTGELFF

d_call: NA
clone_size: NA
v_call: TRBV6-5
j_call: TRBJ2-3
cdr3_nt: TGTGCCAGCAGTTACGGTGCGGCTAGCACAGATACGCAGTATTTT
cdr3_aa: CASSYGAASTDTQYF

d_call: NA
clone_size: NA
v_call: TRBV19
j_call: TRBJ1-2
cdr3_nt: TGTGCCAGTAGTACACCCTTGACCTATGGCTACACCTTC
cdr3_aa: CASSTPLTYGYTF

d_call: NA
clone_size: NA
v_call: TRBV24-1
j_call: TRBJ2-2
cdr3_nt: TGTGCCACCAGTGATTTGCTCCCCCGGGAGAACACCGGGGAGCTGTTTTTT
cdr3_aa: CATSDLLPRENTGELFF

d_call: TRBD1
clone_size: NA
v_call: TRBV3-1/TRBV3-2
j_call: TRBJ1-1
cdr3_nt: TGTGCCAGCAGTCCTGCCGGGACAGCGAACACTGAAGCTTTCTTT
cdr3_aa: CASSPAGTANTEAFF

d_call: TRBD2
clone_size: NA
v_call: TRBV6-2/TRBV6-3
j_call: TRBJ2-7
cdr3_nt: TGTGCCAGCAGTCACAGCGGGGGGGGAACAGGGATGCAGTACTTC
cdr3_aa: CASSHSGGGTGMQYF

d_call: NA
clone_size: few
v_call: TRBV12-5
j_call: TRBJ2-2
cdr3_nt: TGTGCTAGTGGTTTGTCAGGCCCCGCCGGGGAGCTGTTTTTT
cdr3_aa: CASGLSGPAGELFF

d_call: NA
clone_size: NA
v_call: TRBV11-2
j_call: TRBJ2-6
cdr3_nt: TGTGCCACCGAGGAACAACCTGGGGCCAACGTCCTGACTTTC
cdr3_aa: CATEEQPGANVLTF

d_call: NA
clone_size: NA
v_call: TRBV10-2
j_call: TRBJ1-5
cdr3_nt: TGCGCCAGCAGTGAAGGAGGAGGGCAGGGAAGCAATCAGCCCCAGCATTTT
cdr3_aa: CASSEGGGQGSNQPQHF

d_call: NA
clone_size: NA
v_call: TRBV4-2
j_call: TRBJ2-2
cdr3_nt: TGTGCCAGCAGCCAAGAATCGTACGGGACTTCGAACACCGGGGAGCTGTTTTTT
cdr3_aa: CASSQESYGTSNTGELFF

d_call: NA
clone_size: NA
v_call: TRBV30
j_call: TRBJ1-4
cdr3_nt: TGTGCCTGGAGTGTAGGGATCGGTGAAAAACTGTTTTTT
cdr3_aa: CAWSVGIGEKLFF

d_call: NA
clone_size: NA
v_call: TRBV30
j_call: TRBJ2-6
cdr3_nt: TGTGCCTGGACAGGGACGGGGGCCAACGTCCTGACTTTC
cdr3_aa: CAWTGTGANVLTF

d_call: NA
clone_size: NA
v_call: TRBV18
j_call: TRBJ2-6
cdr3_nt: TGTGCCAGCTCACGCGCCCCAGGGGTTGGGGCCAACGTCCTGACTTTC
cdr3_aa: CASSRAPGVGANVLTF

d_call: TRBD1
clone_size: NA
v_call: TRBV28
j_call: TRBJ2-1
cdr3_nt: TGTGCCAGCAGCCTTACAGGGGGCGATGAGCAGTTCTTC
cdr3_aa: CASSLTGGDEQFF

d_call: NA
clone_size: NA
v_call: TRBV30
j_call: TRBJ2-7
cdr3_nt: TGTGCCTGGAGTGTAGTCCGGCCAGACTACGAGCAGTACTTC
cdr3_aa: CAWSVVRPDYEQYF

d_call: TRBD1
clone_size: few
v_call: TRBV5-1
j_call: TRBJ1-1
cdr3_nt: TGCGCCAGCAGCTTGGACGGGACAGGGGGTACTGAAGCTTTCTTT
cdr3_aa: CASSLDGTGGTEAFF

d_call: NA
clone_size: NA
v_call: TRBV18
j_call: TRBJ1-3
cdr3_nt: TGTGCCAGCTCACCCGAGAGAAACACCATATATTTT
cdr3_aa: CASSPERNTIYF

d_call: NA
clone_size: NA
v_call: TRBV11-1
j_call: TRBJ2-4
cdr3_nt: TGTGCCAGCAGCCCCTTGGGGGGAGTAGGGAACATTCAGTACTTC
cdr3_aa: CASSPLGGVGNIQYF

d_call: NA
clone_size: NA
v_call: TRBV7-2
j_call: TRBJ1-2
cdr3_nt: TGTGCCAGCAGCTTAGCCCAATATGACTATGGCTACACCTTC
cdr3_aa: CASSLAQYDYGYTF

d_call: NA
clone_size: NA
v_call: TRBV7-9
j_call: TRBJ2-5
cdr3_nt: TGTGCCAGCAGCCTACGTGAGTCCCGGGTAGAGACCCAGTACTTC
cdr3_aa: CASSLRESRVETQYF

d_call: NA
clone_size: NA
v_call: TRBV14
j_call: TRBJ1-2
cdr3_nt: TGTGCCAGCAGCCCCGATCTAGGCTATGGCTACACCTTC
cdr3_aa: CASSPDLGYGYTF

d_call: TRBD1
clone_size: NA
v_call: TRBV5-1
j_call: TRBJ1-4
cdr3_nt: TGCGCCAGCAGCTTGGGACCACAGGGGGATGAAAAACTGTTTTTT
cdr3_aa: CASSLGPQGDEKLFF